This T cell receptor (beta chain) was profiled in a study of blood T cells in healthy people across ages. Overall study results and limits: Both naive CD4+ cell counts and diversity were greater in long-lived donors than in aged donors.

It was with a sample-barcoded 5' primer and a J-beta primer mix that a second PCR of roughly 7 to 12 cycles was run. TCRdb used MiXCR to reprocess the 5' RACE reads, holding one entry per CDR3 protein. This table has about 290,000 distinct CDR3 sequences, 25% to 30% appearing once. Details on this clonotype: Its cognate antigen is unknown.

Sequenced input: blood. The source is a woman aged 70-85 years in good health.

The CDR3 loop is CASSQVLAGDTYNEQFF. The CDR3 DNA follows: TGCGCCAGCAGCCAAGTCCTAGCGGGAGATACCTACAATGAGCAGTTCTTC. The V call is TRBV4-3, the J call TRBJ2-1, with 10 positions matching TRBD2. The CDR3 is 17 residues long. Trimming took 1 base from V and 2 from J; bases not matched to a gene: 5. Germline values: CDR1 LGHNA, CDR2 YSLEER.